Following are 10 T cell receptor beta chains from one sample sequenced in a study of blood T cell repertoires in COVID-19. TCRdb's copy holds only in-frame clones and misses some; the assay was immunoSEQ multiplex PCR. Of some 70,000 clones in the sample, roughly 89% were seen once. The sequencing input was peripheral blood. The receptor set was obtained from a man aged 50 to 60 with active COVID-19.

The CDR3 region is CASSERRRGGGEQYF. CDR3 nucleotides: TGTGCCAGCAGTGAACGTCGACGGGGGGGCGGCGAGCAGTACTTC. The chain has TRBV6-1 and TRBJ2-7, with 8 nucleotides matching TRBD2. Germline trimming cut 2 bases from V and 6 bases from J; bases unmatched to any gene: 9. The CDR3 spans 15 residues. Looked up from germline, CDR1 is MNHNS and CDR2 is SASEGT.

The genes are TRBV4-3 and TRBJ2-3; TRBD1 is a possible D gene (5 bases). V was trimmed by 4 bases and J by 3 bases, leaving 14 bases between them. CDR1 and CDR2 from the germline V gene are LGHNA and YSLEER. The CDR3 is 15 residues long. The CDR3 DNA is TGCGCCAGCAGCCCCACTTTGACAGCAACAGATACGCAGTATTTT. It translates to CASSPTLTATDTQYF.

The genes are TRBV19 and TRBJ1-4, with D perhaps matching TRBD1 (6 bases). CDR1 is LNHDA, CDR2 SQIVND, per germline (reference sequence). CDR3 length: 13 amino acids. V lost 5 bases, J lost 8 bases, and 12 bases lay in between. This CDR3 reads CASSLQGREKLFF. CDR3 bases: TGTGCCAGTAGTTTACAGGGACGAGAAAAACTGTTTTTT.

The CDR3 reads CASSGTGLRGYTF. The CDR3 DNA is TGTGCCAGCAGCGGGACAGGCTTAAGGGGCTACACCTTC. The chain recombines TRBV12-3 or TRBV12-4 with TRBJ1-2; 8 bases align to TRBD1. The CDR3 extends over 13 amino acids. The trim removed 6 bases at V and 8 bases at J, leaving 8 bases unmatched.

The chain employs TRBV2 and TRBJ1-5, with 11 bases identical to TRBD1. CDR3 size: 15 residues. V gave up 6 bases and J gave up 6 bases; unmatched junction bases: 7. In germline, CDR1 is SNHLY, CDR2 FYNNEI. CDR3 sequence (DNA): TGTGCCAGCAGCGCCCTGGGACAGGGGGGTCAGCCCCAGCATTTT. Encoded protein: CASSALGQGGQPQHF. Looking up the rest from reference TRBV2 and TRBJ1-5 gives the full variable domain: EPEVTQTPSHQVTQMGQEVILRCVPISNHLYFYWYRQILGQKVEFLVSFYNNEISEKSEIFDDQFSVERPDGSNFTLKIRSTKLEDSAMYFCASSALGQGGQPQHFGDGTRLSIL.

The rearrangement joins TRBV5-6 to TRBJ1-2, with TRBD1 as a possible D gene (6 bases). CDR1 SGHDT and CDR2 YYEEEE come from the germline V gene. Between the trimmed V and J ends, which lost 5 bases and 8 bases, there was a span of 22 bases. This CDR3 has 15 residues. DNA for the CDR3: TGTGCCAGCAGTCATTTGTCAGGGGCTGCCTCCGGCTACACCTTC. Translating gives CASSHLSGAASGYTF.

CDR3 bases: TGTGCCAGCTCACCACGGCAGGGGTCGGATACGCAGTATTTT. Protein sequence: CASSPRQGSDTQYF. The chain joins TRBV18 to TRBJ2-3; maybe TRBD1 (6 bases). Germline CDR1 is KGHSH and CDR2 is LQKENI. The CDR3 loop spans 14 amino acids. Trimming took off 1 base at V and 6 bases at J, with 11 bases between the two ends.

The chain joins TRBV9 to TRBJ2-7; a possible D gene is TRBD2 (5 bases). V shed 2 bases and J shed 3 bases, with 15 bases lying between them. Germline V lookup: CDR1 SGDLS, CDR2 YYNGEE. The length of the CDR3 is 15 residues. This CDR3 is CASSVLGEPHYEQYF. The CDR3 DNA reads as TGTGCCAGCAGCGTGCTTGGGGAGCCCCACTACGAGCAGTACTTC.

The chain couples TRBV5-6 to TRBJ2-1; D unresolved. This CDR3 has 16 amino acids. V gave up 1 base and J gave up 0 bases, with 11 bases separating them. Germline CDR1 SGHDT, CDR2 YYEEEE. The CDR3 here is CASSLRGSSSYNEQFF. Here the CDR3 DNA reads TGTGCCAGCAGCTTGAGAGGTTCCAGCTCCTACAATGAGCAGTTCTTC.

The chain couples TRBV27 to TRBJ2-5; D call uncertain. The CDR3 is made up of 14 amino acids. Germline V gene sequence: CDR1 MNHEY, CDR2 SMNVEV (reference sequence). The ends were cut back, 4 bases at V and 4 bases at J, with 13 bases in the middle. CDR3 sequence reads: CASSSPGMTETQYF. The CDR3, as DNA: TGTGCCAGCAGTTCCCCGGGTATGACAGAGACCCAGTACTTC.